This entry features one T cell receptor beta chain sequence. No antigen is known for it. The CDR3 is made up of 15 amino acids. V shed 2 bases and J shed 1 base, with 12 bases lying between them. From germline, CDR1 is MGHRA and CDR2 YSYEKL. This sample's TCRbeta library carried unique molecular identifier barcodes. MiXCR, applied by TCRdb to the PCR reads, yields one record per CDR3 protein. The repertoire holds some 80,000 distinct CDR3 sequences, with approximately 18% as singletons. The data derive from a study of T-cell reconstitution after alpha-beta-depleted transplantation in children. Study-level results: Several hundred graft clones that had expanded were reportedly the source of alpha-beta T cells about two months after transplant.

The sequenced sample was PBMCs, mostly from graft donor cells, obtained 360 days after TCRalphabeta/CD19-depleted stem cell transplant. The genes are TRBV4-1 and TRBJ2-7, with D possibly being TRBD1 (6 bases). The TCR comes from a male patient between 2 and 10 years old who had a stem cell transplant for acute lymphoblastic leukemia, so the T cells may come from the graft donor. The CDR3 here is CASSQSNGQSYEQYF. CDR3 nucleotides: TGCGCCAGCAGCCAATCCAACGGACAGTCCTACGAGCAGTACTTC.